This T cell receptor beta chain was identified during a study of patients and donors after allogeneic stem cell transplantation. TCRdb re-called the RT-PCR reads with MiXCR, one entry per CDR3 protein. Of 800,000 to 1,000,000 distinct CDR3 sequences in the sample, about 20% were seen once. V lost 0 bases and J 4 bases, leaving 15 bases between the germline ends. Per the germline V gene, CDR1 is DFQATT and CDR2 is SNEGSKA (reference sequence). The CDR3 length is 15 residues. This chain uses TRBV20-1 with TRBJ1-1; TRBD1 is a possible D gene (6 bases). The TCR sequence derives from a human donor who was either an allogeneic HSCT recipient or a stem cell or donor lymphocyte infusion donor (not recorded which). It is not recorded whose cells these are; they may come from a transplant donor. Input material: blood, either unsorted or a sorted T cell fraction (not recorded which). This CDR3 reads CSARDVRKGGTEAFF. The CDR3 region has the DNA TGCAGTGCTAGAGACGTGCGAAAAGGGGGCACTGAAGCTTTCTTT.